Following are 28 T cell receptor beta chains from one sample sequenced in a study of T cell responses to AZD1222 COVID-19 vaccine (dated by TCRdb to the early 2020s). The time point label, read with the paper, signifies: baseline before first vaccination. The library came from the immunoSEQ multiplex PCR assay. TCRdb took over this immuneACCESS table, retaining in-frame rearrangements with V and J assigned. Such tables are incomplete; in checked studies, under half of the missing clones stem from an unresolved V gene, and the remainder is unexplained. The sample profile shows 100,000 to 120,000 clones; around 82% of them were found once. Approximately 4.6% of the sample is taken by the ten largest. The material sequenced was peripheral blood, taken on day 0 of AZD1222 vaccination. The source of these receptors is an adult in good health.

The V gene is TRBV2, the J gene TRBJ2-3; D unclear. CDR1 is SNHLY, CDR2 FYNNEI, per germline. The CDR3 is 12 amino acids. The germline V and J ends were trimmed by 7 bases and 4 bases, with 9 bases remaining between them. The CDR3 DNA sequence: TGTGCCAGCACCCGGGTAGCAGATACGCAGTATTTT. Its protein product is CASTRVADTQYF.

This clone has a handful of counts. The chain has TRBV19 and TRBJ1-2; 9 bases are shared with TRBD1. The CDR3 extends over 15 amino acids. J lost 4 bases, V lost 6 bases, and 9 bases had no gene match. Looked up from germline, CDR1 is LNHDA and CDR2 is SQIVND (reference sequence). The CDR3 bases are TGTGCCAGTAGCCCCTCCGGGACAGGGTCCTATGGCTACACCTTC. It is translated as CASSPSGTGSYGYTF.

J is TRBJ2-1 and V is TRBV5-1; 14 nucleotides match TRBD2. Trimming at V came to 3 bases and at J to 7 bases, leaving 6 bases not matched to a gene. Germline V gene sequence: CDR1 SGHRS, CDR2 YFSETQ. The CDR3 contains 16 residues. CDR3 DNA: TGCGCCAGCAGCTCCTCCGGGACTAGCGGGAGTAATGAGCAGTTCTTC. Its translation: CASSSSGTSGSNEQFF. Supplemented by reference TRBV5-1 and TRBJ2-1, the full variable domain reads KAGVTQTPRYLIKTRGQQVTLSCSPISGHRSVSWYQQTPGQGLQFLFEYFSETQRNKGNFPGRFSGRQFSNSRSEMNVSTLELGDSALYLCASSSSGTSGSNEQFFGPGTRLTVL.

This clone turned up a few times. The rearrangement links TRBV1 to TRBJ2-1; the table's D gene call, TRBD2, was not cross checked with the DNA. TRBV1 is listed as a pseudogene. The CDR3 is made up of 21 amino acids. The CDR3 DNA is TGCACCAGCAGCCCCGTTCTCTCCGGGACTAGCGGGAGGGCACGAAGGAATGAGCAGTTCTTC. Translated: CTSSPVLSGTSGRARRNEQFF.

J is TRBJ2-3 and V is TRBV5-1; 8 bases map to TRBD2. J was trimmed by 0 bases and V by 1 base; bases with no gene match: 7. Germline V lookup: CDR1 SGHRS, CDR2 YFSETQ. The CDR3 totals 17 residues. As DNA, the CDR3 is TGCGCCAGCAGCTTGAGCTTTCCGGGAGGGAGCACAGATACGCAGTATTTT. Protein: CASSLSFPGGSTDTQYF. Based on the CDR3 plus reference TRBV5-1 and TRBJ2-3, the full variable domain is KAGVTQTPRYLIKTRGQQVTLSCSPISGHRSVSWYQQTPGQGLQFLFEYFSETQRNKGNFPGRFSGRQFSNSRSEMNVSTLELGDSALYLCASSLSFPGGSTDTQYFGPGTRLTVL.

The V gene is TRBV10-3, the J gene TRBJ2-7; D is undetermined. Trimming stripped 0 bases from V and 0 bases from J, with 12 bases between. Germline assignment: CDR1 ENHRY and CDR2 SYGVKD. CDR3 length: 16 residues. DNA for the CDR3: TGTGCCATCAGTGAGTCCCCTGGACGAGTCTCCTACGAGCAGTACTTC. It translates to CAISESPGRVSYEQYF.

V usage is TRBV4-3 and J usage is TRBJ2-7, with 7 bases matching TRBD1. CDR1 LGHNA and CDR2 YSLEER come from the germline V gene. Unmatched junction bases numbered 6, after V lost 4 bases and J lost 6 bases. This CDR3 has 13 residues. The CDR3 nucleotides read TGCGCCAGCAGCCCCCCGGGACAGAGCGAGCAGTACTTC. The encoded protein is CASSPPGQSEQYF.

The genes are TRBV7-2 and TRBJ1-1; no reliable D call. Per the germline V gene, CDR1 is SGHTA and CDR2 is FQGNSA. V lost 6 bases and J lost 3, with 11 bases in between. The length of the CDR3 is 13 residues. CDR3 coding DNA: TGTGCCAGCAGTAAAGAACGGGACACTGAAGCTTTCTTT. Encoded protein: CASSKERDTEAFF. Based on the CDR3 plus reference TRBV7-2 and TRBJ1-1, the full variable domain is GAGVSQSPSNKVTEKGKDVELRCDPISGHTALYWYRQSLGQGLEFLIYFQGNSAPDKSGLPSDRFSAERTGGSVSTLTIQRTQQEDSAVYLCASSKERDTEAFFGQGTRLTVV.

This clone was seen more than once but under ten times. This chain joins TRBV19 and TRBJ1-5; D perhaps matches TRBD1 (6 bases). Germline V gene sequence: CDR1 LNHDA, CDR2 SQIVND (reference sequence). Trimming cost V 5 bases and J 4 bases, with 18 bases left between them. The CDR3 is 16 amino acids. The CDR3: CASSDQGQRKNQPQHF. The DNA of the CDR3 is TGTGCCAGTAGTGATCAAGGACAGAGGAAAAATCAGCCCCAGCATTTT.

The chain employs TRBV6-2 or TRBV6-3 and TRBJ1-1; D is possibly TRBD1 (5 bases). The germline V and J ends were trimmed by 3 bases and 7 bases, with 9 bases remaining between them. The CDR3 consists of 12 residues. Per germline, CDR1 MNHEY and CDR2 SVGEGT. The CDR3 is CASSYFTGEAFF. In DNA form, the CDR3 reads TGTGCCAGCAGTTATTTCACAGGTGAAGCTTTCTTT.

This clone was seen a handful of times. CDR3 in amino acids: CASSFVPGEGWTQYF. CDR3 sequence (DNA): TGTGCCAGCAGCTTCGTACCCGGGGAAGGCTGGACCCAGTACTTC. V is TRBV5-5 and J is TRBJ2-5, with D perhaps matching TRBD2 (5 bases). Germline V gives CDR1 SGHKS, CDR2 YYEKEE (reference sequence). The CDR3 length is 15 residues. Deletions cut 2 bases from V and 7 bases from J, with 18 bases between.

The sample holds a few counts of this clone. The chain is built from TRBV5-1 and TRBJ1-5, with 10 positions matching TRBD1. The CDR3 is made up of 16 amino acids. The V and J ends lost 0 bases and 3 bases, in that order; junction bases with no gene match: 3. CDR1 is SGHRS and CDR2 is YFSETQ in the germline V gene. This CDR3 is CASSLGGQGINQPQHF. The CDR3 DNA reads as TGCGCCAGCAGCTTGGGGGGACAGGGGATCAATCAGCCCCAGCATTTT.

This chain uses TRBV6-5 with TRBJ2-7; D perhaps matches TRBD1 (5 bases). The CDR3 runs to 16 residues. Looked up from germline, CDR1 is MNHEY and CDR2 is SVGAGI. The V and J ends lost 4 bases and 0 bases respectively, with 16 bases between them. CDR3 residues: CASSSFSQGSSYEQYF. In DNA, the CDR3 is TGTGCCAGCAGTTCCTTTTCGCAGGGTAGCTCCTACGAGCAGTACTTC.

The genes are TRBV27 and TRBJ1-5, with a weak D call TRBD1 (6 bases). V was clipped by 4 bases and J by 1 base, with 14 bases between them. The CDR3 spans 16 residues. CDR1 MNHEY and CDR2 SMNVEV come from the germline V gene (reference sequence). CDR3 amino acids: CASSSQGALSNQPQHF. The CDR3 DNA follows: TGTGCCAGCAGTTCACAGGGCGCCCTCAGCAATCAGCCCCAGCATTTT.

CDR3 bases: TGTGCCAGCAGTTACTCGGCGTACAATGAGCAGTTCTTC. Protein product: CASSYSAYNEQFF. The V call is TRBV6-5, the J call TRBJ2-1; the D is unclear. This CDR3 is 13 amino acids long. From germline, CDR1 is MNHEY and CDR2 SVGAGI. Between the trimmed V and J ends, which lost 0 bases and 4 bases, there was a span of 4 bases.

This sequence joins TRBV4-3 and TRBJ2-7, with 11 bases matching TRBD2. The V and J ends lost 1 base and 5 bases, in that order; junction bases with no gene match: 10. Germline V CDR1 and CDR2: LGHNA, YSLEER. CDR3 length: 17 amino acids. The chain's CDR3 is CASSQAGLAASRNEQYF. In nucleotides, the CDR3 is TGCGCCAGCAGCCAAGCGGGACTAGCGGCATCCCGCAACGAGCAGTACTTC.

V usage is TRBV7-2 and J usage is TRBJ2-3; no clear D. The CDR3 sequence is 16 residues long. Germline values: CDR1 SGHTA, CDR2 FQGNSA. V lost 5 bases and J lost 2, with 17 bases in between. The CDR3 nucleotides are TGTGCCAGCAGCACCCGGGCCCCGAGTCCCACAGATACGCAGTATTTT. Translation gives CASSTRAPSPTDTQYF.

This chain uses TRBV4-3 with TRBJ2-7; 8 nucleotides line up with TRBD1. CDR1 and CDR2 from the germline V gene are LGHNA and YSLEER. CDR3 length: 15 residues. Unmatched junction bases numbered 3, after V lost 0 bases and J lost 2 bases. The CDR3 sequence is CASSQEWTGTYEQYF. The CDR3, as DNA: TGCGCCAGCAGCCAAGAATGGACAGGGACCTACGAGCAGTACTTC.

V and J are TRBV19 and TRBJ1-1, with TRBD1 matching 10 bases. After removal of 4 bases from V and 0 bases from J, the junction contained 5 bases not matched to a gene. The germline V gene encodes CDR1 LNHDA and CDR2 SQIVND (reference sequence). The CDR3 spans 16 residues. CDR3 in DNA: TGTGCCAGTAGTAGGGGACAGGGGCGCGTGAACACTGAAGCTTTCTTT. It codes for CASSRGQGRVNTEAFF.

This sequence joins TRBV19 and TRBJ1-2, with D maybe TRBD1 (6 bases). The CDR3 length is 14 residues. V lost 3 bases, J lost 4 bases, and 12 bases lay in between. Germline V gene sequence: CDR1 LNHDA, CDR2 SQIVND (reference sequence). The CDR3 here is CASSINRDTYGYTF. The CDR3 DNA reads TGTGCCAGTAGTATTAACAGGGACACCTATGGCTACACCTTC.

This clone appeared a few times. The chain has TRBV15 and TRBJ2-1; D might be TRBD2 (5 bases). The CDR3 runs to 15 residues. The germline CDR1 and CDR2 sequences are LNHNV and YYDKDF (reference sequence). V shed 0 bases and J shed 5 bases, with 11 bases lying between them. This CDR3 is CATSRDGGQNNEQFF. As DNA, the CDR3 is TGTGCCACCAGCAGAGATGGCGGGCAGAACAATGAGCAGTTCTTC. The complete variable domain, with remaining parts taken from reference TRBV15 and TRBJ2-1, reads DAMVIQNPRYQVTQFGKPVTLSCSQTLNHNVMYWYQQKSSQAPKLLFHYYDKDFNNEADTPDNFQSRRPNTSFCFLDIRSPGLGDTAMYLCATSRDGGQNNEQFFGPGTRLTVL.

This chain joins TRBV5-4 and TRBJ2-1, with 11 bases identical to TRBD2. Trimming removed 3 bases from V and 4 bases from J; junction bases left unmatched: 9. The CDR3 covers 17 residues. Germline CDR1 SGHNT, CDR2 YYREEE (reference sequence). CDR3 nucleotide sequence: TGTGCCAGCAGCTCGGGGACTAGCGGAAACCTATACAATGAGCAGTTCTTC. Translated: CASSSGTSGNLYNEQFF.

The chain recombines TRBV2 with TRBJ1-2; maybe TRBD1 (5 bases). The germline V gene encodes CDR1 SNHLY and CDR2 FYNNEI. Trimming cost V 8 bases and J 2 bases, with 9 bases left between them. This CDR3 is 12 amino acids long. CDR3 nucleotide sequence: TGTGCCAGCGTCGGGGGGAACTATGGCTACACCTTC. Translating gives CASVGGNYGYTF.

The chain employs TRBV9 and TRBJ1-6, with 9 bases matching TRBD1. The J segment lost 10 bases and the V segment lost 4 bases, leaving 9 bases of the junction unmatched. This CDR3 region has 15 residues. Per the germline V gene, CDR1 is SGDLS and CDR2 is YYNGEE. Written as DNA, the CDR3 is TGTGCCAGCAGCCCCCAGGGACAGGGTCGGTCACCCCTCCACTTT. Translated: CASSPQGQGRSPLHF. The full variable domain, with the rest looked up from reference TRBV9 and TRBJ1-6, is DSGVTQTPKHLITATGQRVTLRCSPRSGDLSVYWYQQSLDQGLQFLIQYYNGEERAKGNILERFSAQQFPDLHSELNLSSLELGDSALYFCASSPQGQGRSPLHFGNGTRLTVT.

The chain joins TRBV11-2 to TRBJ2-2; 8 bases align to TRBD1. CDR1 and CDR2 from the germline V gene are SGHAT and FQNNGV. The CDR3 runs 15 residues. The V and J ends lost 6 bases and 1 base, in that order; junction bases with no gene match: 4. CDR3 protein: CASRTGTGNTGELFF. In nucleotides, the CDR3 is TGTGCCAGCAGGACCGGGACAGGGAACACCGGGGAGCTGTTTTTT.

The chain couples TRBV28 to TRBJ1-1, with D possibly TRBD1 on 5 matching bases. V dropped 0 bases and J dropped 1 base, with 6 bases sitting between them. Germline V lookup: CDR1 MDHEN, CDR2 SYDVKM. The CDR3 contains 14 residues. The chain's CDR3 is CASSLWGGNTEAFF. CDR3 coding DNA: TGTGCCAGCAGTTTATGGGGGGGGAACACTGAAGCTTTCTTT.

The chain has TRBV18 and TRBJ1-6; 10 nucleotides match TRBD1. CDR3 length: 14 residues. J was trimmed by 8 bases and V by 6 bases; bases with no gene match: 4. CDR1 KGHSH and CDR2 LQKENI come from the germline V gene. CDR3 in amino acids: CASSAGTGDSPLHF. Written as DNA, the CDR3 is TGTGCCAGCTCCGCCGGGACAGGGGATTCACCCCTCCACTTT.

The V gene is TRBV10-3, the J gene TRBJ2-3; unclear D gene. Germline V CDR1 and CDR2: ENHRY, SYGVKD. V was cut by 2 bases and J by 0 bases, with 6 bases left in between. This CDR3 has 14 amino acids. The CDR3 coding sequence is TGTGCCATCAGTGAGCGGATAAGCACAGATACGCAGTATTTT. Its protein product is CAISERISTDTQYF.